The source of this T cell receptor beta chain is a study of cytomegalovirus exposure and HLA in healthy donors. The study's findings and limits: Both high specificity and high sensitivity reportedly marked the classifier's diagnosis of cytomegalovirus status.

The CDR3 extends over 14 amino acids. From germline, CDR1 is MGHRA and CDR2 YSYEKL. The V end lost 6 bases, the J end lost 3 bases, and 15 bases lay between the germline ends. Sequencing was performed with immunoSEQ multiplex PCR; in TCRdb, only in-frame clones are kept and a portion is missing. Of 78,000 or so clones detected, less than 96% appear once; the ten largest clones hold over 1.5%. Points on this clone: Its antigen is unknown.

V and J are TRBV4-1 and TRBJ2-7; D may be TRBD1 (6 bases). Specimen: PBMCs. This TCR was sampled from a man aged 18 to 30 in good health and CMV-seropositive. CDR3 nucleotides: TGCGCCAGCAGTCCACCCCTACAGGGCTACGAGCAGTACTTC. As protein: CASSPPLQGYEQYF.